These 15 T cell receptor beta chains share one sample of origin, sequenced in a study of T cells in Graves' hyperthyroidism and ophthalmopathy (dated by TCRdb to between 2019 and 2020). Libraries were made using multiplex PCR. The sequencing machine was an Illumina HiSeq 2000. Amplification of TCR beta CDR3 regions was carried out from RNA transcripts. For the first round of RT-PCR on the TCR CDR3, the HTBI primer set was used together with the Qiagen OneStep RT-PCR kit. In-frame beta chains were kept once TCRdb had trimmed the public reads at Q25 with fastp and called clones with MiXCR. One record per CDR3 amino acid sequence lists the most common genes and DNA. This sample lists some 800,000 distinct CDR3 sequences; around 38% were detected once. The top ten clones comprise more than 7% of the sample. Sequencing was done on a sample of blood. The receptor source for this set is a man between 18 and 29 years old with Graves' hyperthyroidism.

To note about this clonotype: The conserved phenylalanine or tryptophan normally closing the CDR3 is absent here, so this likely arose from a read error. The chain's CDR3 is CASSVQGYTEAFS. In nucleotides, the CDR3 is TGTGCCAGCAGCGTACAGGGTTACACTGAAGCTTTCTCT. The chain is built from TRBV5-8 and TRBJ1-1, with TRBD1 as a possible D gene (6 bases). Germline lookup yields CDR1 SGHTS and CDR2 YDEGEE. The V end lost 4 bases, the J end lost 3 bases, and 10 bases lay between the germline ends. The CDR3 has 13 amino acids.

CDR3 loop: CSGYGSGQETQYF. CDR3 DNA sequence: TGCAGCGGCTACGGGAGTGGCCAAGAGACCCAGTACTTC. The chain carries TRBV29-1 and TRBJ2-5; possibly TRBD2 for D (6 bases). CDR1 SQVTM and CDR2 ANQGSEA come from the germline V gene. The V gene lost 7 bases and the J gene lost 1 base, with 13 bases spanning the gap. CDR3 length: 13 amino acids.

This chain joins TRBV20-1 and TRBJ1-1; TRBD1 is a possible D gene (5 bases). V dropped 1 base and J dropped 4 bases, with 10 bases sitting between them. The germline gives CDR1 DFQATT, CDR2 SNEGSKA (reference sequence). This CDR3 spans 13 amino acids. The CDR3 loop reads CSARVGAGTEAFF. For the CDR3, the DNA is TGCAGTGCTAGAGTAGGGGCAGGCACTGAAGCTTTCTTT.

This chain links TRBV7-2 with TRBJ1-1; 7 bases match TRBD1. Germline CDR1 and CDR2: SGHTA and FQGNSA. CDR3 length: 14 amino acids. Trimming took 5 bases from V and 4 from J; bases not matched to a gene: 7. CDR3 residues: CASSPGQRGTEAFF. The CDR3 DNA reads TGTGCCAGCAGCCCGGGACAGAGGGGCACTGAAGCTTTCTTT.

The rearrangement links TRBV4-1 to TRBJ1-1; 10 bases are shared with TRBD1. The CDR3 is made up of 15 amino acids. The V segment lost 3 bases and the J segment 5 bases; nucleotides outside the gene matches: 6. In germline, CDR1 is MGHRA, CDR2 YSYEKL. CDR3 nucleotide sequence: TGCGCCAGCAGCCAGGCCGGGACAGGGGAAACTGAAGCTTTCTTT. Encoded protein: CASSQAGTGETEAFF.

This clonotype appeared many times. This chain uses TRBV9 with TRBJ2-6; 7 nucleotides line up with TRBD1. CDR3 length equals 17 residues. With 0 bases clipped from V and 0 bases from J, the junction kept 3 bases outside the gene matches. The germline V gene has CDR1 SGDLS and CDR2 YYNGEE. CDR3 bases: TGTGCCAGCAGCGTAGCGGGACAGATCTCTGGGGCCAACGTCCTGACTTTC. Protein product: CASSVAGQISGANVLTF.

V usage is TRBV12-3 or TRBV12-4 and J usage is TRBJ1-4; D gene unclear. Between the trimmed V and J ends, which lost 7 bases and 8 bases, there was a span of 17 bases. The CDR3 is made up of 14 amino acids. The CDR3 loop reads CASTRTFYDEKLFF. In DNA form, the CDR3 reads TGTGCCAGCACCCGAACCTTTTACGACGAAAAACTGTTTTTT.

Of note for this clonotype: This may be a read error, as it is one base from a much larger clone. The chain couples TRBV7-2 to TRBJ1-1, with 7 bases fitting TRBD1. This CDR3 contains 14 residues. The trim removed 5 bases at V and 4 bases at J, leaving 7 bases unmatched. The germline V gene has CDR1 SGHTA and CDR2 FQGNSA. CDR3 in amino acids: CASSRTGIRTEAFF. CDR3 DNA sequence: TGTGCCAGCAGCAGGACAGGTATTCGCACTGAAGCTTTCTTT.

Comment on this clonotype: Compared with germline, one end of the junction differs, possibly owing to a read error. This chain links TRBV7-2 with TRBJ2-5; 10 nucleotides match TRBD1. The J call is uncertain, as TRBJ2-1 better fits the DNA end. The CDR3 has 15 residues. Germline CDR1 and CDR2: SGHTA and FQGNSA. CDR3: CASSLRDRGINEQFF. CDR3 DNA: TGCGCCAGCAGCCTCCGGGACAGGGGCATCAATGAGCAGTTCTTC.

This clonotype was counted many times. In DNA, the CDR3 is TGTGCCAGCAGCCGAACGGATAACTATGGCTACACCTTC. Its translation: CASSRTDNYGYTF. V gene TRBV7-9 combines with J gene TRBJ1-2; D ambiguous. This CDR3 has 13 amino acids. From germline, CDR1 is SEHNR and CDR2 FQNEAQ (reference sequence). Between the trimmed V and J ends, which lost 5 bases and 1 base, there was a span of 8 bases.

V gene TRBV25-1 combines with J gene TRBJ1-4; D might be TRBD1 (6 bases). Germline V gene lookup returns CDR1 MGHDK and CDR2 SYGVNS. The CDR3 has 15 amino acids. Trimming removed 6 bases from V and 2 bases from J, with 13 bases in between. This CDR3 reads CASSLGARTNEKLFF. The CDR3 DNA reads TGTGCCAGCAGCTTGGGGGCCCGGACTAATGAAAAACTGTTTTTT.

Points on this clonotype: A read error may be the cause here, since a much bigger clone is one base away. Lacking the conserved final phenylalanine or tryptophan, this CDR3 likely reflects a read error. As DNA, the CDR3 is TGTGCCAGCAGCTCCTATGGGGTTGGAGAGACCCAGTACCTC. This translates into CASSSYGVGETQYL. The chain carries TRBV7-2 and TRBJ2-5; D is undetermined. V lost 4 bases to trimming and J lost 4 bases, with 13 bases between them. Germline V lookup: CDR1 SGHTA, CDR2 FQGNSA. This CDR3 has 14 residues.

This clonotype was counted many times. V gene TRBV12-3 or TRBV12-4 combines with J gene TRBJ1-1, with unresolved D. This CDR3 spans 13 amino acids. V was pared by 10 bases and J by 6 bases, with 18 bases between. CDR3 protein: CATQWGSSAEAFF. The CDR3, as DNA: TGTGCCACCCAGTGGGGTTCGAGTGCTGAAGCTTTCTTT.

There are many counts of this clonotype. The V call is TRBV20-1, the J call TRBJ2-7; 7 bases align to TRBD1. V lost 5 bases to trimming and J lost 6 bases; unmatched junction nucleotides: 10. This CDR3 is 13 amino acids long. Germline CDR1 is DFQATT and CDR2 is SNEGSKA (reference sequence). In nucleotides, the CDR3 is TGCAGTGCTCCGGACAGGATCCCTGGCGAGCAGTACTTC. Protein product: CSAPDRIPGEQYF.

This chain's CDR3 is CASTSFGQTNTEAFF. The CDR3 nucleotides read TGTGCCAGCACTTCCTTTGGGCAGACGAACACTGAAGCTTTCTTT. The V call is TRBV25-1, the J call TRBJ1-1; D remains ambiguous. The CDR3 extends over 15 amino acids. Germline V CDR1 and CDR2: MGHDK, SYGVNS. V dropped 7 bases and J dropped 1 base, with 16 bases sitting between them.